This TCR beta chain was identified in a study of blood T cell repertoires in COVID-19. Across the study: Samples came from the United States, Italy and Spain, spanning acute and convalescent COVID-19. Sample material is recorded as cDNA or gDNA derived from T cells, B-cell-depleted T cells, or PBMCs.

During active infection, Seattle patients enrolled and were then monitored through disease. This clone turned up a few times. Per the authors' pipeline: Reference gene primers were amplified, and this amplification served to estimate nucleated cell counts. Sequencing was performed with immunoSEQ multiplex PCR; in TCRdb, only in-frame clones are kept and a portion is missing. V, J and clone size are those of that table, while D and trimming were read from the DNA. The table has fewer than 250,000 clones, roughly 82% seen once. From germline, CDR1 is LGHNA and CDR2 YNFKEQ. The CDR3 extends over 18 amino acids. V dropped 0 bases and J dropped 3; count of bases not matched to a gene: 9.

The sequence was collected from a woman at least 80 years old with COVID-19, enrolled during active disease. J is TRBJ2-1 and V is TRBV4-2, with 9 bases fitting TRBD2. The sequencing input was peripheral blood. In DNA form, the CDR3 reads TGTGCCAGCAGCCAAGAGAATCTAGCGGGGCGAAACTACAATGAGCAGTTCTTC. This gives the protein CASSQENLAGRNYNEQFF.